Listed here is a single T cell receptor beta chain. Its antigen is undetermined. With 2 bases removed from V and 1 base from J, the gap between germline ends came to 10 bases. CDR1 and CDR2 from the germline V gene are SGHTA and FQGTGA. This CDR3 has 15 amino acids. Indicated time point: cycle 4 day 1 (C4D1), after five to seven weeks of nivolumab. Every patient experienced relapse after autologous stem cell transplantation, and brentuximab vedotin exposure varied. Using magnetic negative selection, the CD4+ T cells were separated out of thawed PBMCs. This sample was included in a study of PD-1 blockade in classical Hodgkin lymphoma. Study observations and caveats: Complete responders started with a diversity level that resembled newly diagnosed patients at baseline. By C4D1 there was a significant rise in CD4+ TCR diversity but not in CD8+ TCR diversity. Why repertoires differed is undefined; disease activity or prior therapy possibly contributed.

Measured with immunoSEQ multiplex PCR; TCRdb has only the in-frame clones, and not every one. The repertoire holds around 12,000 clones, with about nine tenths as singletons. The starting material was CD4+ T cells from blood, obtained before the fourth cycle of nivolumab. This sequence joins TRBV7-3 and TRBJ2-3; no definite D call. The receptor was derived from a human donor with classical Hodgkin lymphoma. The CDR3 loop is CASSLVQHGTDTQYF. Written as DNA, the CDR3 is TGTGCCAGCAGCTTAGTCCAGCACGGCACAGATACGCAGTATTTT.